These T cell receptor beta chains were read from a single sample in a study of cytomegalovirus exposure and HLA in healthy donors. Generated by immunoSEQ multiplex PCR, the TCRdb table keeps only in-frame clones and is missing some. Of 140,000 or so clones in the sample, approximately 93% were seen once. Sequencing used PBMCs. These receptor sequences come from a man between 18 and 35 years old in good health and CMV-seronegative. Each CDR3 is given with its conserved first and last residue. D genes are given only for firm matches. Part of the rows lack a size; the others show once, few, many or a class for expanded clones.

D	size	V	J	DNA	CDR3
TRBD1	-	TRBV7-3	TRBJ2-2	TGTGCCAGCAGCTTACGACAGGGCGACGGGGAGCTGTTTTTT	CASSLRQGDGELFF
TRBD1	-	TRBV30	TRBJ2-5	TGTGCCTGGAGTTTACACACCCCGGGACAGGGTCAAGAGACCCAGTACTTC	CAWSLHTPGQGQETQYF
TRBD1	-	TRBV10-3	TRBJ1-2	TGTGCCATCAGTACCGGGACAGGCTATGGCTACACCTTC	CAISTGTGYGYTF
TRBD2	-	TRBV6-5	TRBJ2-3	TGTGCCAGCAGTTATTGGGAGGGCGGCACAGATACGCAGTATTTT	CASSYWEGGTDTQYF
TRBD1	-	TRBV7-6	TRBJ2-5	TGTGCCAGCAGCTCCCCGGACAGGGGAGTGGCGACCCAGTACTTC	CASSSPDRGVATQYF
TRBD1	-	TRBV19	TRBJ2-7	TGTGCCAGTAGTGCCAGACAGGGGGAGCAGTACTTC	CASSARQGEQYF
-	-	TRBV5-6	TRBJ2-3	TGTGCCAGCAGCTTGGCGGCAGATACGCAGTATTTT	CASSLAADTQYF
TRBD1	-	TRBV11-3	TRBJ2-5	TGTGCCAGCAGCCGGGACAGACAAGAGACCCAGTACTTC	CASSRDRQETQYF
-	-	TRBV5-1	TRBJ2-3	TGCGCCAGCAGCTTGGGCGGGTCCACAGATACGCAGTATTTT	CASSLGGSTDTQYF
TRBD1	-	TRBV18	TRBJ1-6	TGTGCCAGCTCACCACGGGGGGAGACAGGGAGAAGCTCCTATAATTCACCCCTCCACTTT	CASSPRGETGRSSYNSPLHF
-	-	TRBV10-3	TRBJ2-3	TGTGCCATCAGTGAGTCGAAACAGCCCACAGATACGCAGTATTTT	CAISESKQPTDTQYF
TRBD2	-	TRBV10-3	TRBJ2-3	TGTGCCATCAGTGAGTCGACTAGCGGGCCTGTCACAGATACGCAGTATTTT	CAISESTSGPVTDTQYF
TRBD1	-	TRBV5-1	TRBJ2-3	TGCGCCAGCAGCTTACGCGGGACAGGGAGAGATACGCAGTATTTT	CASSLRGTGRDTQYF
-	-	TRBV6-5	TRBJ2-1	TGTGCCAGCAGGGACGGGAGCTCCTACAATGAGCAGTTCTTC	CASRDGSSYNEQFF
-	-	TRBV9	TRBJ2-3	TGTGCCAGCAGCCCCAGGACTGGCACAGATACGCAGTATTTT	CASSPRTGTDTQYF
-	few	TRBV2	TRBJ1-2	TGTGCCAGCCCCCCAGCACAGTCCTATGGCTACACCTTC	CASPPAQSYGYTF
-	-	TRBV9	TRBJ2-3	TGTGCCAGCAGCGCTCTCACAGATACGCAGTATTTT	CASSALTDTQYF
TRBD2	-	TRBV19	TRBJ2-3	TGTGCCAGTAGTAGGACTAGACTGGATAACACAGATACGCAGTATTTT	CASSRTRLDNTDTQYF
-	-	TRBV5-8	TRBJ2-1	TGTGCCAGCAGCTTGGAGCGGTCCCTGGGCAAGAATGAGCAGTTCTTC	CASSLERSLGKNEQFF
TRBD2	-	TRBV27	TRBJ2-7	TGTGCCAGCAGTTCCCGAACACCCCTCGCGGGGGGCCTACCCTACGAGCAGTACTTC	CASSSRTPLAGGLPYEQYF
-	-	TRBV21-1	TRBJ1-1	TGTGCCAGCAGCAGGTCGAAGGGGAGGACTGAAGCTTTCTTT	CASSRSKGRTEAFF
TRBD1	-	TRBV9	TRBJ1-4	TGTGCCAGCAGCCCCCGACAGGGGGCAACTAATGAAAAACTGTTTTTT	CASSPRQGATNEKLFF
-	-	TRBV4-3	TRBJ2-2	TGCGCCAGCAGCCAAGGAGGGATCGTCACCGGGGAGCTGTTTTTT	CASSQGGIVTGELFF
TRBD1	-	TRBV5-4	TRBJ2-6	TGTGCCAGCAGCTTACAGGGGACCGGGGCCAACGTCCTGACTTTC	CASSLQGTGANVLTF
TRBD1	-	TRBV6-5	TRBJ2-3	TGTGCCAGCAGTTACTCGTGGACAGGGGTTGGAGATACGCAGTATTTT	CASSYSWTGVGDTQYF
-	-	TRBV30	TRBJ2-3	TGTGCCTGGAAGAGGGGGGGACCCACAGATACGCAGTATTTT	CAWKRGGPTDTQYF
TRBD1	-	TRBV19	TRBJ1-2	TGTGCCAGTATCCACCCGGGACAGGCCTATGGCTACACCTTC	CASIHPGQAYGYTF
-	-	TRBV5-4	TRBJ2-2	TGTGCCAGCAGCTTAGGAGGGGGGGCGACCGGGGAGCTGTTTTTT	CASSLGGGATGELFF
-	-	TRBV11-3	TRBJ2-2	TGTGCCAGCAGCTTAGGTATAAATCCGAACACCGGGGAGCTGTTTTTT	CASSLGINPNTGELFF
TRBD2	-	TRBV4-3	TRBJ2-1	TGCGCCAGCAGCCAAGAACCGCGGGGGGGATACAATGAGCAGTTCTTC	CASSQEPRGGYNEQFF
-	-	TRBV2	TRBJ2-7	TGTGCCAGCAAATCAACAGGGACATACGCCTACGAGCAGTACTTC	CASKSTGTYAYEQYF
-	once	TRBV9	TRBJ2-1	TGTGCCAGCAGCGTATCTACGGACTTATACAATGAGCAGTTCTTC	CASSVSTDLYNEQFF
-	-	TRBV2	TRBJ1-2	TGTGCCAGCAGAGGGGGACAACCCTCTAACTATGGCTACACCTTC	CASRGGQPSNYGYTF
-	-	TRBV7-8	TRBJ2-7	TGTGCCAGCAGCTCGGTAAAGGGGGTCCACGAGCAGTACTTC	CASSSVKGVHEQYF
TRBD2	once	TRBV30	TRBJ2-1	TGTGCCTGTCGTCGGGGGGGCAGCTTTAATGAGCAGTTCTTC	CACRRGGSFNEQFF
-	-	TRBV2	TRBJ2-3	TGTGCCAGCAGTGCTCAGGGGAGCACAGATACGCAGTATTTT	CASSAQGSTDTQYF
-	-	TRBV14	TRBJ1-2	TGTGCCAGCAGCGACCGACAGTTCACTACTAACTATGGCTACACCTTC	CASSDRQFTTNYGYTF
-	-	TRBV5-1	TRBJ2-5	TGCGCCAGCAGCCAGCACTATAGCGGGACCCAGTACTTC	CASSQHYSGTQYF
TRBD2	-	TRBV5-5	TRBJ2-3	TGTGCCAGCAGCTCCGGGACTAGCGGGGGGTCTAGCACAGATACGCAGTATTTT	CASSSGTSGGSSTDTQYF
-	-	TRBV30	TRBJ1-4	TGTGCCTGGCGACGCAGCGTTAGCGAAAAACTGTTTTTT	CAWRRSVSEKLFF
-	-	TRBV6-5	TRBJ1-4	TGTGCCAGCACCCAGGGGCCGAATAATGAAAAACTGTTTTTT	CASTQGPNNEKLFF
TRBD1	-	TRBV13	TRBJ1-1	TGTGCCAGCAGATCAGGGGGCGGGGGTCTGAACACTGAAGCTTTCTTT	CASRSGGGGLNTEAFF
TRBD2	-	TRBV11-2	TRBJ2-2	TGTGCCAGCAGTCGTGTTGCGGGACTAGCGGGACCGAACACCGGGGAGCTGTTTTTT	CASSRVAGLAGPNTGELFF
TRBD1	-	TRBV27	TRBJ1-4	TGTGCCAGCAGGCGGACAGGAAATGAAAAACTGTTTTTT	CASRRTGNEKLFF
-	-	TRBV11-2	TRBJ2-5	TGTGCCAGCAGCTTAGTTTGGGCCCAAGAGACCCAGTACTTC	CASSLVWAQETQYF
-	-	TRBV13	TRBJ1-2	TGTGCCAGCAGCTTCGGTGGGCAGGCTAACTATGGCTACACCTTC	CASSFGGQANYGYTF
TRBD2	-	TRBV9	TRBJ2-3	TGTGCCAGCAGCATAGCACTAGCGGGGTATACGCAGTATTTT	CASSIALAGYTQYF
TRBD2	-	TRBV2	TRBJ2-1	TGTGCCAGCAGTGTCCTAGCGGGGAACAATGAGCAGTTCTTC	CASSVLAGNNEQFF
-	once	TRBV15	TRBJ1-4	TGTGCCACCAGCGCCCGATTAAGCGAAAAACTGTTTTTT	CATSARLSEKLFF
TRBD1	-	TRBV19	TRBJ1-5	TGTGCCAGTAGTGGTGGGACAGCATATAGCAATCAGCCCCAGCATTTT	CASSGGTAYSNQPQHF
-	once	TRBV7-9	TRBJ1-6	TGTGCCAGCAGCTCATACCGGGACACCCAAGGGACCCTCCACTTT	CASSSYRDTQGTLHF
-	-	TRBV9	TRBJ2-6	TGTGCCAGCAGCGTCCGGGGTACGGAGGGACTTCCAATCGGGTCTGGGGCCAACGTCCTGACTTTC	CASSVRGTEGLPIGSGANVLTF
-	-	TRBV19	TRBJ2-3	TGTGCCAGTAGTATCCAGGATACGCAGTATTTT	CASSIQDTQYF
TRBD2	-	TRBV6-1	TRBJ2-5	TGTGCCAGCAGTGAGTGGTTGGTGGCGGGAGTGGGGTCGAGTTTACAGACCCAGTACTTC	CASSEWLVAGVGSSLQTQYF
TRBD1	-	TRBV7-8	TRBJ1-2	TGTGCCAGCAGCTTAGCGATACTGGGACAGGGAGGATATGGCTACACCTTC	CASSLAILGQGGYGYTF
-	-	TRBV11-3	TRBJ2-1	TGTGCCAGCAGCTACTACCTGTACAATGAGCAGTTCTTC	CASSYYLYNEQFF
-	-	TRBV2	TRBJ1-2	TGTGCCAGCAGCCCTACAGGGATTCACTATGGCTACACCTTC	CASSPTGIHYGYTF